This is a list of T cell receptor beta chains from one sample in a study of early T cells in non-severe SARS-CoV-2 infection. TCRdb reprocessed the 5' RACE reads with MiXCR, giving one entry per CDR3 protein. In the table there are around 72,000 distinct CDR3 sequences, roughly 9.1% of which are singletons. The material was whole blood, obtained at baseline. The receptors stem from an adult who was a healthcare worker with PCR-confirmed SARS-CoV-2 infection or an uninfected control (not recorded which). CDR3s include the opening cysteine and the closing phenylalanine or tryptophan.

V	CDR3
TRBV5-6	CASSLGPTEAFF
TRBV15	CATSRDRGPAGGETQYF
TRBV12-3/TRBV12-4	CASSSQGAGDTQYF
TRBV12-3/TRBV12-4	CASSRRDTIIPSGANVLTF
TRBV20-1	CSAEGGASYNSPLHF
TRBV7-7	CASSLDGGDTQYF
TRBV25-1	CASSEGGGGPRPQYF
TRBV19	CASSIGQASNQPQHF
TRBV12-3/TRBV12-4	CASSRSQSIQYF
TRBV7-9	CASTDTVRSTIGELFF